Here is one TCR beta chain with its context. What it binds is not known. Peripheral blood was drawn, around 9.4 milliliters per donor. They isolated at least 6.5 million PBMCs from each sample. This specimen comes from a study of blood T cells in healthy people across ages. Overall study results and limits: Age showed a roughly linear inverse relationship with TCR beta diversity per million T cells. Those diversity estimates obtained from one million T cells were thought to be underestimates.

PCR was performed a second time for about 6 to 12 cycles using a sample-barcoded 5' primer and a J-beta primer mix. One entry per CDR3 protein, called by TCRdb with MiXCR from the 5' RACE reads. There are about a million distinct CDR3 sequences in the sample; more than 30% occur only once, and around 13% lies in the top ten. The receptor was derived from a man aged 18 to 30 in good health. The sequencing input was blood.

CDR3 in DNA: TGTGCCAGCAGCTTAACACTAGGATCGGGCCCGAACACTGAAGCTTTCTTT. This gives the protein CASSLTLGSGPNTEAFF. This rearrangement joins TRBV7-9 to TRBJ1-1; D not resolved. Looked up from germline, CDR1 is SEHNR and CDR2 is FQNEAQ (reference sequence). This CDR3 spans 17 amino acids. V gave up 2 bases and J gave up 1 base, with 17 bases separating them.